These 27 T cell receptor beta chains share one sample of origin, sequenced in a study of siplizumab effects on memory and regulatory T cells. Profiling relied on immunoSEQ multiplex PCR, and the TCRdb table lists in-frame clones only, not all of them. In the table there are more than 85,000 clones, 94% of which are singletons. Sequencing used Tregs sorted from blood. Every receptor here comes from a human donor in good health.

A single count supports this clone. One end of the junction fails to match germline, which may point to a read error. The V call is TRBV2, the J call TRBJ2-4; D may correspond to TRBD1 or TRBD2 (5 bases each). The CDR3 has 13 residues. CDR1 and CDR2 from the germline V gene are SNHLY and FYNNEI. This CDR3 is CASRGEGFGNLDF. In DNA form, the CDR3 reads TGTGCCAGCAGAGGCGAGGGGTTTGGAAACTTGGACTTC. The full variable domain, in which reference TRBV2 and TRBJ2-4 provide the parts outside the CDR3, is EPEVTQTPSHQVTQMGQEVILRCVPISNHLYFYWYRQILGQKVEFLVSFYNNEISEKSEIFDDQFSVERPDGSNFTLKIRSTKLEDSAMYFCASRGEGFGNLDFGAGTRLSVL.

The rearrangement links TRBV15 to TRBJ1-1; D is possibly TRBD1 (6 bases). In germline, CDR1 is LNHNV, CDR2 YYDKDF (reference sequence). Between the trimmed V and J ends, which lost 7 bases and 1 base, there was a span of 13 bases. The CDR3 length is 14 residues. The CDR3, as DNA: TGTGCCACCATGTTGGGGGCCGGGAACACTGAAGCTTTCTTT. It encodes CATMLGAGNTEAFF.

The chain links TRBV18 to TRBJ2-7; D possibly corresponds to TRBD2 (5 bases). Looked up from germline, CDR1 is KGHSH and CDR2 is LQKENI. This CDR3 spans 15 amino acids. Trimming removed 6 bases at V and 0 bases at J, with 15 bases between. Here the CDR3 reads CASSRGSLGSYEQYF. The CDR3 bases are TGTGCCAGCTCCCGGGGATCCCTGGGCTCCTACGAGCAGTACTTC.

The chain links TRBV5-1 to TRBJ2-2, with 8 positions matching TRBD1. The ends lost 4 bases at V and 2 bases at J; junction bases unmatched: 4. CDR3 size: 15 residues. Germline V gene lookup returns CDR1 SGHRS and CDR2 YFSETQ. This chain's CDR3 is CASSQQGGNTGELFF. The CDR3 DNA sequence: TGCGCCAGCAGCCAACAGGGGGGAAACACCGGGGAGCTGTTTTTT. Full variable domain (rest looked up from reference TRBV5-1 and TRBJ2-2): KAGVTQTPRYLIKTRGQQVTLSCSPISGHRSVSWYQQTPGQGLQFLFEYFSETQRNKGNFPGRFSGRQFSNSRSEMNVSTLELGDSALYLCASSQQGGNTGELFFGEGSRLTVL.

The chain has TRBV11-2 and TRBJ2-5; 12 nucleotides agree with TRBD2. Losses at the gene ends were 3 bases for V and 5 bases for J; bases not matched to a gene: 7. Germline loops: CDR1 SGHAT, CDR2 FQNNGV. This CDR3 has 16 amino acids. CDR3 sequence reads: CASSFTSGRLKETQYF. CDR3 DNA: TGTGCCAGCAGCTTTACTAGCGGGAGGTTGAAGGAGACCCAGTACTTC.

This chain connects TRBV6-1 to TRBJ2-7; D not certain. V was shortened by 6 bases and J by 1 base, with 10 bases between the two germline ends. Germline V gene data show CDR1 as MNHNS and CDR2 as SASEGT. This CDR3 has 13 amino acids. The CDR3 nucleotides read TGTGCCAGCAGAGACATCAGGTCCTACGAGCAGTACTTC. Amino acid sequence: CASRDIRSYEQYF.

The table lists this clone with a few counts. J is TRBJ1-2 and V is TRBV14; a possible D gene is TRBD1 (5 bases). Germline V gene data show CDR1 as SGHDN and CDR2 as FVKESK. CDR3 length equals 15 residues. V was pared by 1 base and J by 4 bases, with 13 bases between. The DNA for the CDR3 is TGTGCCAGCAGCCAAGTCCTCAGGGAAGTCTATGGCTACACCTTC. It translates to CASSQVLREVYGYTF. The entire variable domain, with the rest obtained from reference TRBV14 and TRBJ1-2, is as follows: EAGVTQFPSHSVIEKGQTVTLRCDPISGHDNLYWYRRVMGKEIKFLLHFVKESKQDESGMPNNRFLAERTGGTYSTLKVQPAELEDSGVYFCASSQVLREVYGYTFGSGTRLTVV.

The chain joins TRBV9 to TRBJ1-2; TRBD1 matches at 7 bases. The CDR3 spans 13 residues. J gave up 8 bases and V 4 bases, and 8 bases lay outside the gene matches. The germline CDR1 and CDR2 sequences are SGDLS and YYNGEE. The CDR3 bases are TGTGCCAGCAGCACCCGACAGGGTCGGGGCTACACCTTC. Residues: CASSTRQGRGYTF.

Worth noting for this clone: The junction and the germline gene differ at one end; a read error may be behind it. V gene TRBV11-2 combines with J gene TRBJ1-1; D is unclear. The CDR3 has 15 residues. The V gene's germline CDR1 is SGHAT and CDR2 FQNNGV. DNA for the CDR3: TGTGCCAGCAGCTTAAGTTACGGTACGGACGAGAGAAGGAGCTTT. This gives the protein CASSLSYGTDERRSF.

The chain recombines TRBV19 with TRBJ1-5; 9 bases map to TRBD1. Germline assignment: CDR1 LNHDA and CDR2 SQIVND (reference sequence). This CDR3 contains 15 residues. The junction had 8 bases not matched to a gene; V was cut back by 5 bases and J by 6 bases. The CDR3 sequence: CASSATGGGGQPQHF. The DNA for the CDR3 is TGTGCCAGTAGTGCAACAGGGGGCGGCGGTCAGCCCCAGCATTTT.

V gene TRBV18 combines with J gene TRBJ2-7; D possibly corresponds to TRBD2 (6 bases). Per germline, CDR1 KGHSH and CDR2 LQKENI. The germline V and J ends were trimmed by 3 bases and 3 bases, with 12 bases remaining between them. There are 14 residues in the CDR3. The CDR3 bases are TGTGCCAGCTCACCTCGGGACTGGAACTACGAGCAGTACTTC. It yields the protein CASSPRDWNYEQYF.

The chain couples TRBV14 to TRBJ2-7, with D uncertain. There are 11 residues in the CDR3. V lost 5 bases and J 6 bases, leaving 8 bases between the germline ends. From germline, CDR1 is SGHDN and CDR2 FVKESK. DNA for the CDR3: TGTGCCAGCAGCAGTGTGTCCGAGCAGTACTTC. It encodes CASSSVSEQYF.

J is TRBJ2-7 and V is TRBV2; 8 bases are a match to TRBD1. Germline CDR1 is SNHLY and CDR2 is FYNNEI. The CDR3 sequence is 14 residues long. V was pared by 8 bases and J by 3 bases, with 9 bases of the junction left unmatched. This CDR3 reads CASSRTGNFYEQYF. The CDR3 nucleotides are TGTGCCAGCTCCCGGACAGGGAATTTCTACGAGCAGTACTTC.

The chain employs TRBV18 and TRBJ2-1, with 8 bases that match TRBD2. The CDR3 runs 16 residues. The germline V gene has CDR1 KGHSH and CDR2 LQKENI. V lost 0 bases and J lost 5; bases outside the gene matches: 6. CDR3 sequence: CASSPPAGRVDNEQFF. The CDR3 coding sequence is TGTGCCAGCTCACCACCGGCCGGGAGGGTCGACAATGAGCAGTTCTTC.

The J gene is TRBJ1-1, the V gene TRBV4-1, with D possibly matching TRBD1 (6 bases). The CDR3 covers 14 residues. Trimming took 7 bases from V and 1 from J, leaving 13 bases between them. The germline V gene has CDR1 MGHRA and CDR2 YSYEKL. The CDR3 coding sequence is TGCGCCAGCACCCGGGGGCGCGAGAACACTGAAGCTTTCTTT. Translated: CASTRGRENTEAFF.

V usage is TRBV28 and J usage is TRBJ1-6, with D perhaps matching TRBD1 (6 bases). Per the germline V gene, CDR1 is MDHEN and CDR2 is SYDVKM. The CDR3 spans 15 residues. V gave up 2 bases and J gave up 9 bases, with 14 bases separating them. The CDR3 DNA reads as TGTGCCAGCAGTTTAGGGGGGCTACGAAGTTCACCCCTCCACTTT. This sequence encodes CASSLGGLRSSPLHF. Using reference TRBV28 and TRBJ1-6 for the parts outside the CDR3, the full variable domain is DVKVTQSSRYLVKRTGEKVFLECVQDMDHENMFWYRQDPGLGLRLIYFSYDVKMKEKGDIPEGYSVSREKKERFSLILESASTNQTSMYLCASSLGGLRSSPLHFGNGTRLTVT.

The V and J genes are TRBV18 and TRBJ1-1; D uncertain. CDR1 KGHSH and CDR2 LQKENI come from the germline V gene. This CDR3 comprises 13 residues. Trimming stripped 3 bases from V and 2 bases from J, with 7 bases between. CDR3 DNA sequence: TGTGCCAGCTCACCTCTCGGAAACACTGAAGCTTTCTTT. This codes for CASSPLGNTEAFF.

The chain uses TRBV2 and TRBJ2-6, with unresolved D. V dropped 4 bases and J dropped 0 bases, with 4 bases sitting between them. Germline values: CDR1 SNHLY, CDR2 FYNNEI. This CDR3 is built from 14 residues. The CDR3 nucleotides read TGTGCCAGCAGTGCAGGCTCTGGGGCCAACGTCCTGACTTTC. It specifies CASSAGSGANVLTF. The full variable domain, in which reference TRBV2 and TRBJ2-6 provide the parts outside the CDR3, is EPEVTQTPSHQVTQMGQEVILRCVPISNHLYFYWYRQILGQKVEFLVSFYNNEISEKSEIFDDQFSVERPDGSNFTLKIRSTKLEDSAMYFCASSAGSGANVLTFGAGSRLTVL.

A single count supports this clone. A junction end diverges from the germline sequence, so it may reflect a read error. The chain links TRBV4-1 to TRBJ2-3, with 10 bases identical to TRBD2. The germline gives CDR1 MGHRA, CDR2 YSYEKL. The CDR3 has 14 amino acids. DNA of the CDR3: TGCGCCAGCTGCCATCTAGCGGGAGATGGTACGCAGTATTTT. Amino acid sequence: CASCHLAGDGTQYF.

This chain joins TRBV19 and TRBJ1-2; D perhaps matches TRBD1 (6 bases). CDR1 LNHDA and CDR2 SQIVND come from the germline V gene (reference sequence). V dropped 9 bases and J dropped 4 bases, with 21 bases sitting between them. CDR3 length equals 15 residues. CDR3 coding DNA: TGTGCCAGCCTTCAATCATTCGGACAGAGCTATGGCTACACCTTC. This sequence encodes CASLQSFGQSYGYTF. Filled out from reference TRBV19 and TRBJ1-2, the complete variable domain reads DGGITQSPKYLFRKEGQNVTLSCEQNLNHDAMYWYRQDPGQGLRLIYYSQIVNDFQKGDIAEGYSVSREKKESFPLTVTSAQKNPTAFYLCASLQSFGQSYGYTFGSGTRLTVV.

This chain uses TRBV7-6 with TRBJ2-5, with 12 bases fitting TRBD2. Germline values: CDR1 SGHVS, CDR2 FNYEAQ. Losses at the gene ends were 1 base for V and 13 bases for J; bases not matched to a gene: 7. This CDR3 has 14 residues. The CDR3 nucleotides are TGTGCCAGCAGCTTAGACGGACTAGCGGGACCACCGTACTTC. Its protein product is CASSLDGLAGPPYF.

The CDR3 spells CASSADRSYEQYF. The CDR3 DNA follows: TGTGCCAGCAGTGCTGACAGGAGCTACGAGCAGTACTTC. V and J are TRBV5-3 and TRBJ2-7, with D possibly TRBD1 on 6 matching bases. Being an ORF, TRBV5-3 has a function that is uncertain. The V gene lost 8 bases and the J gene lost 3 bases, with 15 bases spanning the gap. CDR3 length: 13 amino acids.

This rearrangement joins TRBV28 to TRBJ1-5, with TRBD1 matching over 7 bases. This CDR3 region has 15 residues. Germline V CDR1 and CDR2: MDHEN, SYDVKM. V lost 7 bases and J lost 3; bases outside the gene matches: 9. In DNA form, the CDR3 reads TGTGCCAGCATTCCCCGGGACAGATACAATCAGCCCCAGCATTTT. This encodes CASIPRDRYNQPQHF.

This rearrangement joins TRBV27 to TRBJ2-3, with TRBD2 matching over 7 bases. There are 14 residues in the CDR3. The V segment lost 3 bases and the J segment 6 bases; nucleotides outside the gene matches: 6. CDR1 MNHEY and CDR2 SMNVEV come from the germline V gene (reference sequence). CDR3 in DNA: TGTGCCAGCAGTTTGGTGCGGGGAGGGGATACGCAGTATTTT. Its translation is CASSLVRGGDTQYF.

V and J are TRBV28 and TRBJ2-4, with D possibly TRBD1 on 5 matching bases. V was shortened by 6 bases and J by 16 bases, with 43 bases between the two germline ends. Germline CDR1 is MDHEN and CDR2 is SYDVKM. This CDR3 has 20 amino acids. The CDR3 DNA follows: TGTGCCAGCAGCTCGAGGACCCTCGACAGCAAGAAGCTCCTCCGAAGAGTTTTTTACTTC. This codes for CASSSRTLDSKKLLRRVFYF. The whole variable domain, remainder taken from reference TRBV28 and TRBJ2-4, is DVKVTQSSRYLVKRTGEKVFLECVQDMDHENMFWYRQDPGLGLRLIYFSYDVKMKEKGDIPEGYSVSREKKERFSLILESASTNQTSMYLCASSSRTLDSKKLLRRVFYFGAGTRLSVL.

The chain carries TRBV10-1 and TRBJ2-2, with a weak D call TRBD2 (6 bases). Between the trimmed V and J ends, which lost 9 bases and 4 bases, there was a span of 18 bases. CDR3 length: 15 residues. Germline assignment: CDR1 WNHNN and CDR2 SYGVQD (reference sequence). CDR3 sequence reads: CASGHTGLTTGELFF. The CDR3 DNA follows: TGCGCCAGTGGCCACACGGGACTTACCACCGGGGAGCTGTTTTTT.

The V call is TRBV4-1, the J call TRBJ2-5; possibly TRBD2 for D (5 bases). Between the trimmed V and J ends, which lost 0 bases and 2 bases, there was a span of 13 bases. This CDR3 region has 16 residues. The germline V gene has CDR1 MGHRA and CDR2 YSYEKL. For the CDR3, the DNA is TGCGCCAGCAGCCAAGAATCAGGAGGTGCTCAAGAGACCCAGTACTTC. It encodes CASSQESGGAQETQYF.